The 25 T cell receptor beta chains given below trace back to one sample, sequenced in a study of T cells in Graves' hyperthyroidism and ophthalmopathy. Regions amplified from RNA transcripts were the TCR beta CDR3 regions. Researchers ran a first-round RT-PCR on the TCR CDR3 using the HTBI primer set. TCRdb called the multiplex PCR reads again in MiXCR, with one record for every CDR3 protein. Among a few hundred thousand distinct CDR3 sequences, roughly an eighth were seen once, and the ten largest hold roughly 35%. The source material was blood. These receptors all come from a woman aged 40 to 50 with Graves' ophthalmopathy.

CDR3 residues: CASSFRGLYTEAFF. DNA of the CDR3: TGTGCCAGTAGTTTCAGGGGGCTGTACACTGAAGCTTTCTTT. The genes are TRBV19 and TRBJ1-1, with 8 bases matching TRBD1. CDR1 LNHDA and CDR2 SQIVND come from the germline V gene (reference sequence). This CDR3 spans 14 amino acids. V gave up 5 bases and J gave up 3 bases; unmatched junction bases: 5.

This clonotype was recorded at least ten times. This chain uses TRBV7-9 with TRBJ2-7; tentatively, D is TRBD1 (7 bases). Per the germline V gene, CDR1 is SEHNR and CDR2 is FQNEAQ (reference sequence). The CDR3 consists of 14 residues. Trimming shortened V by 5 bases and J by 6 bases, and 17 bases separated the two germline ends. The CDR3 sequence is CASSMTGKGGEQYF. CDR3 bases: TGTGCCAGCAGCATGACAGGGAAGGGGGGCGAGCAGTACTTC.

This clonotype was picked up many times. The V gene is TRBV12-3 or TRBV12-4, the J gene TRBJ2-5; 8 positions match TRBD2. The CDR3 extends over 16 amino acids. V shed 4 bases, J shed 0 bases, and the junction held 7 bases outside the gene matches. The CDR3 DNA follows: TGTGCCAGCAGTTATTCGGGAGGGCTGTACCAAGAGACCCAGTACTTC. Translation gives CASSYSGGLYQETQYF.

This clonotype was counted at least ten times. The chain uses TRBV28 and TRBJ2-7; D remains ambiguous. CDR3 length: 12 amino acids. Trimming stripped 4 bases from V and 5 bases from J, with 9 bases between. Germline CDR1 MDHEN, CDR2 SYDVKM. Here the CDR3 reads CASSSAENEQYF. CDR3 DNA: TGTGCCAGCAGTTCGGCAGAAAACGAGCAGTACTTC.

In this sample, this clonotype turned up many times. The gene calls are TRBV3-1 and TRBJ1-1; D not certain. CDR3 length: 14 residues. V lost 1 base, J lost 7 bases, and 13 bases lay in between. Germline V gene data show CDR1 as LGHDT and CDR2 as YNNKEL (reference sequence). The chain's CDR3 is CASSQGSGQREAFF. The CDR3 region has the DNA TGTGCCAGCAGCCAAGGAAGTGGCCAGCGTGAAGCTTTCTTT. The full variable domain, its missing parts supplied by reference TRBV3-1 and TRBJ1-1, is DTAVSQTPKYLVTQMGNDKSIKCEQNLGHDTMYWYKQDSKKFLKIMFSYNNKELIINETVPNRFSPKSPDKAHLNLHINSLELGDSAVYFCASSQGSGQREAFFGQGTRLTVV.

The V gene is TRBV4-1, the J gene TRBJ2-7; unclear D gene. V shed 0 bases and J shed 0 bases, with 15 bases lying between them. The CDR3 spans 17 residues. The germline gives CDR1 MGHRA, CDR2 YSYEKL. In DNA, the CDR3 is TGCGCCAGCAGCCAAGATGCCTGGACGGAAGACTCCTACGAGCAGTACTTC. Protein: CASSQDAWTEDSYEQYF.

In this sample, this clonotype turned up many times. The V call is TRBV7-9, the J call TRBJ2-1, with D tentatively TRBD1 (5 bases). The germline V gene encodes CDR1 SEHNR and CDR2 FQNEAQ (reference sequence). V shed 8 bases and J shed 9 bases, with 11 bases lying between them. The CDR3 length is 11 residues. CDR3 nucleotides: TGTGCCAGCTCCAGGGATGTTGAGCAGTTCTTC. Its protein product is CASSRDVEQFF. The entire variable domain, with the rest obtained from reference TRBV7-9 and TRBJ2-1, is as follows: DTGVSQNPRHKITKRGQNVTFRCDPISEHNRLYWYRQTLGQGPEFLTYFQNEAQLEKSRLLSDRFSAERPKGSFSTLEIQRTEQGDSAMYLCASSRDVEQFFGPGTRLTVL.

This clonotype was counted at least ten times. In DNA form, the CDR3 reads TGTGCCAGTAGTATTGACGACAGGGAGAACACTGAAGCTTTCTTT. This encodes CASSIDDRENTEAFF. V is TRBV19 and J is TRBJ1-1, with 7 nucleotides matching TRBD1. The trim removed 3 bases at V and 1 base at J, leaving 5 bases unmatched. The CDR3 length is 15 residues. Germline assignment: CDR1 LNHDA and CDR2 SQIVND (reference sequence).

In its sample, this clonotype was seen many times. This chain joins TRBV6-1 and TRBJ1-2; D gene unclear. V lost 2 bases, J lost 8 bases, and 9 bases lay in between. There are 12 residues in the CDR3. In germline, CDR1 is MNHNS, CDR2 SASEGT. The CDR3 DNA reads TGTGCCAGCAGTGAATTCTCCAGGGGCTACACCTTC. It yields the protein CASSEFSRGYTF.

The chain links TRBV7-2 to TRBJ2-1, with TRBD2 matching over 13 bases. With V trimmed by 2 bases and J by 4 bases, 5 bases remained unmatched. The CDR3 is made up of 17 amino acids. CDR1 is SGHTA and CDR2 is FQGNSA in the germline V gene. CDR3 loop: CASSLFQLAGGYNEQFF. The DNA for the CDR3 is TGTGCCAGCAGCTTATTTCAACTAGCGGGGGGGTACAATGAGCAGTTCTTC.

There are many counts of this clonotype. V and J are TRBV20-1 and TRBJ1-5; no clear D gene. The CDR3 spans 12 residues. CDR1 and CDR2 (germline): DFQATT, SNEGSKA (reference sequence). V was trimmed by 0 bases and J by 3 bases, leaving 3 bases between them. DNA for the CDR3: TGCAGTGCTAGAGAGCCCAATCAGCCCCAGCATTTT. Amino acid sequence: CSAREPNQPQHF.

There are many counts of this clonotype. The chain couples TRBV12-3 or TRBV12-4 to TRBJ2-3; no clear D gene. Trimming cost V 8 bases and J 0 bases, with 9 bases left between them. The CDR3 runs to 13 residues. In DNA, the CDR3 is TGTGCCAGCGTCTGGTCTAGCACAGATACGCAGTATTTT. Protein: CASVWSSTDTQYF.

This clonotype was detected many times. J is TRBJ1-5 and V is TRBV2, with D possibly being TRBD1 (5 bases). This CDR3 is 15 amino acids long. Per the germline V gene, CDR1 is SNHLY and CDR2 is FYNNEI. V lost 3 bases, J lost 2 bases, and 11 bases lay in between. The CDR3 region is CASSETVSGNQPQHF. The CDR3 coding sequence is TGTGCCAGCAGTGAGACAGTTAGCGGCAATCAGCCCCAGCATTTT.

In this sample, this clonotype turned up many times. This chain connects TRBV12-3 or TRBV12-4 to TRBJ1-2; 7 bases match TRBD1. With 7 bases clipped from V and 6 bases from J, the junction kept 8 bases outside the gene matches. This CDR3 region has 13 residues. DNA for the CDR3: TGTGCCAGCACCTCGGGGAGGGGGCATGGCTACACCTTC. Encoded protein: CASTSGRGHGYTF.

Comment on this clonotype: This clone may be a read error of a much larger clone one base away. V and J are TRBV25-1 and TRBJ1-2; D is possibly TRBD1 (5 bases). Germline lookup yields CDR1 MGHDK and CDR2 SYGVNS. The length of the CDR3 is 16 residues. The DNA for the CDR3 is TGTGCCTGCAGTAATGGGGGGATAGGCTCTAACTATGGCTACACCTTC. It codes for CACSNGGIGSNYGYTF.

There are a few counts of this clonotype. V is TRBV9 and J is TRBJ1-2, with 8 bases lining up with TRBD1. This CDR3 has 15 amino acids. J gave up 6 bases and V 0 bases, and 7 bases lay outside the gene matches. Germline lookup yields CDR1 SGDLS and CDR2 YYNGEE. CDR3 DNA sequence: TGTGCCAGCAGCGTAGGTCCCGGGACAGGAGATGGCTACACCTTC. Residues: CASSVGPGTGDGYTF. The complete variable domain, with remaining parts taken from reference TRBV9 and TRBJ1-2, reads DSGVTQTPKHLITATGQRVTLRCSPRSGDLSVYWYQQSLDQGLQFLIQYYNGEERAKGNILERFSAQQFPDLHSELNLSSLELGDSALYFCASSVGPGTGDGYTFGSGTRLTVV.

This clonotype was observed a few times. The chain has TRBV12-5 and TRBJ2-2; D gene ambiguous. Germline values: CDR1 LGHNT, CDR2 FRNRAP. V was cut by 0 bases and J by 0 bases, with 8 bases left in between. This CDR3 has 16 residues. CDR3 amino acids: CASGLVLGPNTGELFF. As DNA, the CDR3 is TGTGCTAGTGGTTTGGTATTGGGCCCGAACACCGGGGAGCTGTTTTTT. The full variable domain, its missing parts supplied by reference TRBV12-5 and TRBJ2-2, is DARVTQTPRHKVTEMGQEVTMRCQPILGHNTVFWYRQTMMQGLELLAYFRNRAPLDDSGMPKDRFSAEMPDATLATLKIQPSEPRDSAVYFCASGLVLGPNTGELFFGEGSRLTVL.

This clonotype has at least ten counts. The chain carries TRBV27 and TRBJ2-1, with TRBD2 matching over 10 bases. The CDR3 totals 18 residues. Germline V CDR1 and CDR2: MNHEY, SMNVEV (reference sequence). The V gene end was trimmed by 4 bases and the J gene end by 2 bases; junction bases not matched to a gene: 11. The CDR3: CASSSPGSGGPTYNEQFF. CDR3 nucleotide sequence: TGTGCCAGCAGTTCTCCGGGTAGCGGGGGGCCGACCTACAATGAGCAGTTCTTC.

The table lists this clonotype with many counts. The genes are TRBV25-1 and TRBJ2-1, with D possibly matching TRBD2 (6 bases). The germline V gene encodes CDR1 MGHDK and CDR2 SYGVNS. The V gene lost 6 bases and the J gene lost 7 bases, with 13 bases spanning the gap. The length of the CDR3 is 13 residues. CDR3 in DNA: TGTGCCAGCAGCGGAGGGAGCCGGAATGAGCAGTTCTTC. Protein product: CASSGGSRNEQFF.

The chain carries TRBV10-1 and TRBJ1-5, with unresolved D. The CDR3 consists of 12 residues. Trimming removed 3 bases at V and 5 bases at J, with 5 bases between. CDR1 is WNHNN, CDR2 SYGVQD, per germline (reference sequence). In DNA, the CDR3 is TGCGCCAGCAGTGAAACCCATCAGCCCCAGCATTTT. The encoded protein is CASSETHQPQHF.

This clonotype showed up many times. V is TRBV3-1 and J is TRBJ1-2; possibly TRBD1 for D (6 bases). Trimming cost V 4 bases and J 6 bases, with 15 bases left between them. CDR3 length equals 14 residues. CDR1 and CDR2 from the germline V gene are LGHDT and YNNKEL (reference sequence). The CDR3 loop is CASSLATGQHGYTF. CDR3 nucleotide sequence: TGTGCCAGCAGCCTAGCGACAGGACAGCATGGCTACACCTTC. The full variable domain, with the rest looked up from reference TRBV3-1 and TRBJ1-2, is DTAVSQTPKYLVTQMGNDKSIKCEQNLGHDTMYWYKQDSKKFLKIMFSYNNKELIINETVPNRFSPKSPDKAHLNLHINSLELGDSAVYFCASSLATGQHGYTFGSGTRLTVV.

Only a few counts were recorded for this clonotype. At one end the junction does not follow the germline gene, possibly because of a read error. The V call is TRBV11-3, the J call TRBJ2-1; no definite D call. The CDR3 runs to 15 residues. Germline values: CDR1 SGHNT, CDR2 YENEEA. In DNA form, the CDR3 reads TGTGCCGGCAGCTTACTTCCAGGTCTAGGGCATGAGCAGTTCTTC. Translating gives CAGSLLPGLGHEQFF.

This clonotype came up many times. This chain uses TRBV28 with TRBJ1-1, with 8 bases aligning to TRBD1. The CDR3 has 16 amino acids. Per germline, CDR1 MDHEN and CDR2 SYDVKM. Trimming at V came to 5 bases and at J to 3 bases, leaving 11 bases not matched to a gene. The DNA for the CDR3 is TGTGCCAGCAGTCGGGTTCAGGGGGCGTCGCACACTGAAGCTTTCTTT. It codes for CASSRVQGASHTEAFF. The complete variable domain, with remaining parts taken from reference TRBV28 and TRBJ1-1, reads DVKVTQSSRYLVKRTGEKVFLECVQDMDHENMFWYRQDPGLGLRLIYFSYDVKMKEKGDIPEGYSVSREKKERFSLILESASTNQTSMYLCASSRVQGASHTEAFFGQGTRLTVV.

To note about this clonotype: A much larger clone is a single base away; this may be a read error. The chain recombines TRBV20-1 with TRBJ2-1; the D gene is possibly TRBD2 (6 bases). Germline V CDR1 and CDR2: DFQATT, SNEGSKA (reference sequence). The CDR3 is 15 amino acids. CDR3: CSALRGAGVFNGQFF. The CDR3 DNA reads as TGCAGTGCCCTCCGGGGAGCGGGCGTGTTCAATGGGCAGTTCTTC.

The sample holds many counts of this clonotype. The chain uses TRBV11-2 and TRBJ2-7, with D unresolved. Germline values: CDR1 SGHAT, CDR2 FQNNGV. The CDR3 contains 13 residues. V was pared by 5 bases and J by 2 bases, with 10 bases between. Here the CDR3 reads CASSRVGPYEQYF. CDR3 in DNA: TGTGCCAGCAGCCGGGTTGGGCCCTACGAGCAGTACTTC.